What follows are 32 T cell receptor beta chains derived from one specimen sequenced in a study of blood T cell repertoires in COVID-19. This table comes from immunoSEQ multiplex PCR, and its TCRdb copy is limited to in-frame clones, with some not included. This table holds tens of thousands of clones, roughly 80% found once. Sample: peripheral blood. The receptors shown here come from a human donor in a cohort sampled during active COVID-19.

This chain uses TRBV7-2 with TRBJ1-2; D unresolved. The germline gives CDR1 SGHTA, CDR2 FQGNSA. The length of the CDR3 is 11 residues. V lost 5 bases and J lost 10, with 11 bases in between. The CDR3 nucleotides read TGTGCCAGCAGCCCATACCCAGACTACACCTTC. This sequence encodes CASSPYPDYTF.

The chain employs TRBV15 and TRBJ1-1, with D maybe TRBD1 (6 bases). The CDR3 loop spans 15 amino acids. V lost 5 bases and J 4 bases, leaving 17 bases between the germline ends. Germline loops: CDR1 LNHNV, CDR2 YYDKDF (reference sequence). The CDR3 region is CATSRPPGGGTEAFF. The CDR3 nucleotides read TGTGCCACCAGCCGTCCTCCGGGGGGCGGCACTGAAGCTTTCTTT.

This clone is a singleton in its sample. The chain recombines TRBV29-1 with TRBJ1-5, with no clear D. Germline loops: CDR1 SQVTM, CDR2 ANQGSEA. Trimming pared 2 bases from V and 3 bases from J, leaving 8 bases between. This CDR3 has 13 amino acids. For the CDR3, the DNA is TGCAGCGTTGAAATCCCAAACAATCAGCCCCAGCATTTT. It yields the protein CSVEIPNNQPQHF.

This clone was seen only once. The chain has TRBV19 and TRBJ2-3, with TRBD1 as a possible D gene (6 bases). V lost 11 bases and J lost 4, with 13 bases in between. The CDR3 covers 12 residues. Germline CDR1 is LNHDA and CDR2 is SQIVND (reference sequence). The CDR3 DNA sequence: TGTGCCGCAGGGGATCGCGCAGATACGCAGTATTTT. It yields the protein CAAGDRADTQYF. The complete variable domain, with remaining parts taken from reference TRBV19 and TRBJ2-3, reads DGGITQSPKYLFRKEGQNVTLSCEQNLNHDAMYWYRQDPGQGLRLIYYSQIVNDFQKGDIAEGYSVSREKKESFPLTVTSAQKNPTAFYLCAAGDRADTQYFGPGTRLTVL.

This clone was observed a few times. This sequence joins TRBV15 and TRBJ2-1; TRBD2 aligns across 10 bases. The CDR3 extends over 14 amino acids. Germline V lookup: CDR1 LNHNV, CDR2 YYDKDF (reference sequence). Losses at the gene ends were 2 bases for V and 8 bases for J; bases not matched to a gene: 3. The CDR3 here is CATSRTSGVDEQFF. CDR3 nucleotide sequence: TGTGCCACCAGCAGAACTAGCGGGGTCGATGAGCAGTTCTTC.

CDR3 sequence reads: CASSLFGEKAKNIQYF. The CDR3 DNA reads TGTGCCAGCAGTTTATTTGGGGAGAAGGCCAAAAACATTCAGTACTTC. V is TRBV27 and J is TRBJ2-4; perhaps TRBD2 as D (5 bases). The CDR3 spans 16 residues. Germline V lookup: CDR1 MNHEY, CDR2 SMNVEV (reference sequence). V lost 1 base and J lost 1, with 11 bases in between.

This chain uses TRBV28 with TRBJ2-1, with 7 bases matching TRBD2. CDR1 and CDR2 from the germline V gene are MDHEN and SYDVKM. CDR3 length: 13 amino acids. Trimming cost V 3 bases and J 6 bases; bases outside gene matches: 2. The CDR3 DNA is TGTGCCAGCAGTTTCCCGGGGGGCAATGAGCAGTTCTTC. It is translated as CASSFPGGNEQFF.

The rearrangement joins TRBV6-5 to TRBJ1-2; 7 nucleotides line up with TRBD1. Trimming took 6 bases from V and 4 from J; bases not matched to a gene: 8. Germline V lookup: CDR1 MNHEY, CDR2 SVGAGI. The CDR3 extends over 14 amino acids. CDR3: CASRDGTALYGYTF. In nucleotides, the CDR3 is TGTGCCAGCAGGGATGGGACAGCTCTCTATGGCTACACCTTC.

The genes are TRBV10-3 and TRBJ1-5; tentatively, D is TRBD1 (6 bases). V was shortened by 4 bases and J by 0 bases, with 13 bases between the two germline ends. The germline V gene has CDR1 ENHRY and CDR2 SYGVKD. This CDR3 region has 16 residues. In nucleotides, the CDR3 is TGTGCCATCAGTGGGGGTTACAGGGATAGCAATCAGCCCCAGCATTTT. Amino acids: CAISGGYRDSNQPQHF.

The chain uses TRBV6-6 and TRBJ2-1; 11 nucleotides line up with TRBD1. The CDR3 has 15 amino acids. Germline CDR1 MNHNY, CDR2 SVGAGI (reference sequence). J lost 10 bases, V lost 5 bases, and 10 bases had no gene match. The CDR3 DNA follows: TGTGCCAGCAGTCCCGGGACAGGGGGAAGCAGGGAGCAGTTCTTC. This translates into CASSPGTGGSREQFF.

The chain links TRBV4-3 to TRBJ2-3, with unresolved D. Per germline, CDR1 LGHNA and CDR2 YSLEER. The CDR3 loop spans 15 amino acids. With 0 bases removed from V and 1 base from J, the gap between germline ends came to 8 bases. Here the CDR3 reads CASSQDFPGTDTQYF. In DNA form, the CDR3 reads TGCGCCAGCAGCCAAGATTTCCCGGGCACAGATACGCAGTATTTT.

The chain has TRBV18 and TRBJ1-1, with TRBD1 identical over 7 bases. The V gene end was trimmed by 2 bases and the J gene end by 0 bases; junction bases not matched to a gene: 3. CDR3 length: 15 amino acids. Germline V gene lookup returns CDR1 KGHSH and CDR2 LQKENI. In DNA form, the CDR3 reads TGTGCCAGCTCACCATCCCAGGGGGTGAACACTGAAGCTTTCTTT. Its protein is CASSPSQGVNTEAFF.

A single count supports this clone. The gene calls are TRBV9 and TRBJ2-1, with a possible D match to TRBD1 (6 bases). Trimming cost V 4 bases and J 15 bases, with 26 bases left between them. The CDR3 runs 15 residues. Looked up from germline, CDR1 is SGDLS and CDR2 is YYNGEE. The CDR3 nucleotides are TGTGCCAGCAGCCCCCGGGACACTATTATATCGGCCGCGTTCTTC. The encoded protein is CASSPRDTIISAAFF.

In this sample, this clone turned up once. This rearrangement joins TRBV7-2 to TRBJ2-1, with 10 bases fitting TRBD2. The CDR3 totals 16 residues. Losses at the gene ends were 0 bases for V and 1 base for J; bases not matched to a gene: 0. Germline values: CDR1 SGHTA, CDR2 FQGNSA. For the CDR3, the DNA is TGTGCCAGCAGCTTAGCTAGCGGGGGGTCCTACAATGAGCAGTTCTTC. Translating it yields CASSLASGGSYNEQFF.

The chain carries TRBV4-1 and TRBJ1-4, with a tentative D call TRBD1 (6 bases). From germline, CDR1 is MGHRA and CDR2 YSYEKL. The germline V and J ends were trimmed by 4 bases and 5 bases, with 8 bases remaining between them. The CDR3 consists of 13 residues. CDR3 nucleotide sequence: TGCGCCAGCAGCCGGGGGCCGAATGAAAAACTGTTTTTT. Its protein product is CASSRGPNEKLFF.

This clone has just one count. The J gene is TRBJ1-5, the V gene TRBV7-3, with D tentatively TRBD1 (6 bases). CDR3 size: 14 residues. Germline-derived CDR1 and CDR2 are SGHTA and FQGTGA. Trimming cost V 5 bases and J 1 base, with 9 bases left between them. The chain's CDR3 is CASSPTGSNQPQHF. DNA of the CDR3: TGTGCCAGCAGCCCCACAGGGAGCAATCAGCCCCAGCATTTT.

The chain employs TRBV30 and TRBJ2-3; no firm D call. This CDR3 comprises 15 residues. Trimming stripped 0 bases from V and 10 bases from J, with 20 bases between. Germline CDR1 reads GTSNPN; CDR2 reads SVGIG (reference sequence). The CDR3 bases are TGTGCCTGGAGTGTCCCTCGCCGAATGAGAGTTGCGCAGTATTTT. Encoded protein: CAWSVPRRMRVAQYF.

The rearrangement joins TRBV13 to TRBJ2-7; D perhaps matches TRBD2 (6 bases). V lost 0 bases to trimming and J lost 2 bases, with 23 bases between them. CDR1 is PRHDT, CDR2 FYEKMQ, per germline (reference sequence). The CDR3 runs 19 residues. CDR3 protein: CASSLGPGEDFFGAYEQYF. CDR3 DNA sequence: TGTGCCAGCAGCTTAGGCCCGGGGGAAGATTTTTTTGGGGCCTACGAGCAGTACTTC.

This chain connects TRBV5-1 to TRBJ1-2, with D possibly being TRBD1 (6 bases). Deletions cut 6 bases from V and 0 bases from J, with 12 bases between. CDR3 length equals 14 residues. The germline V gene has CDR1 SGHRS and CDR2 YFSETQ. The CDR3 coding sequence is TGCGCCAGCACCCTAGGGGGAGCTAACTATGGCTACACCTTC. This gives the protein CASTLGGANYGYTF. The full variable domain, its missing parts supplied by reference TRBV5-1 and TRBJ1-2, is KAGVTQTPRYLIKTRGQQVTLSCSPISGHRSVSWYQQTPGQGLQFLFEYFSETQRNKGNFPGRFSGRQFSNSRSEMNVSTLELGDSALYLCASTLGGANYGYTFGSGTRLTVV.

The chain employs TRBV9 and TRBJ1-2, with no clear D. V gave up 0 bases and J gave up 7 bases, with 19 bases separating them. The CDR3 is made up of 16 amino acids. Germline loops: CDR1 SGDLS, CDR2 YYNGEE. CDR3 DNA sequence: TGTGCCAGCAGCGTAGACCTGGCCCCCGGTTACAGTGGCTACACCTTC. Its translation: CASSVDLAPGYSGYTF.

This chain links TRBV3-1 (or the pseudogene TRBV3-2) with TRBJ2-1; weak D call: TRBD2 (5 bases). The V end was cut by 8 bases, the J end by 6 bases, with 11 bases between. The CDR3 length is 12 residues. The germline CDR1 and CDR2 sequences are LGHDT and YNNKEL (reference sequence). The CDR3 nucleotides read TGTGCCAGCTTGGGAGCTGGCAATGAGCAGTTCTTC. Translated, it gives CASLGAGNEQFF.

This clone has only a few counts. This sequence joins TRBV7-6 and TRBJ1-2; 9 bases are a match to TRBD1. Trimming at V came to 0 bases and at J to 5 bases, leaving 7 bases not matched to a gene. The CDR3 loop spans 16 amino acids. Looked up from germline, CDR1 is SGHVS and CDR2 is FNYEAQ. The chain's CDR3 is CASSLARGTGTYGYTF. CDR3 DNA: TGTGCCAGCAGCTTAGCGAGGGGGACAGGGACATATGGCTACACCTTC. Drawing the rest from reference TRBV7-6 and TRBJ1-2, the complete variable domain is GAGVSQSPRYKVTKRGQDVALRCDPISGHVSLYWYRQALGQGPEFLTYFNYEAQQDKSGLPNDRFSAERPEGSISTLTIQRTEQRDSAMYRCASSLARGTGTYGYTFGSGTRLTVV.

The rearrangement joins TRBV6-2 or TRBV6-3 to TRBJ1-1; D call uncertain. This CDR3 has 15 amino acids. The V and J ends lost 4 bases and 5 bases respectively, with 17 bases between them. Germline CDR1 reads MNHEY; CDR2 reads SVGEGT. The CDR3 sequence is CASSSLGGVPTEAFF. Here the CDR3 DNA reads TGTGCCAGCAGTTCCCTGGGCGGGGTACCGACTGAAGCTTTCTTT.

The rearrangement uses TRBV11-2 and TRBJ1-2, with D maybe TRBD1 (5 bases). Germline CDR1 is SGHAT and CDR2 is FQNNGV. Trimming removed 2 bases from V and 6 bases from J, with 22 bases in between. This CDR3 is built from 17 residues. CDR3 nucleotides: TGTGCCAGCAGCTTACAAGGGGCAGGCATCACTGGGAATGGCTACACCTTC. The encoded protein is CASSLQGAGITGNGYTF.

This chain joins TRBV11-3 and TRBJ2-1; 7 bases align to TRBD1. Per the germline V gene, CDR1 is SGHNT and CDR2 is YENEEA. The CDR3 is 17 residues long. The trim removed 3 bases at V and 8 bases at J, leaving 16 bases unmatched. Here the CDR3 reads CASSFYWRQGHRDEQFF. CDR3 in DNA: TGTGCCAGCAGCTTTTATTGGCGACAGGGACATAGGGATGAGCAGTTCTTC.

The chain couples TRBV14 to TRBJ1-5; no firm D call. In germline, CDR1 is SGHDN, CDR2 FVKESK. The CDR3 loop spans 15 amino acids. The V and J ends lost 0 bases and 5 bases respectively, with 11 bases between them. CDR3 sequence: CASSQEPGKDQPQHF. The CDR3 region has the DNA TGTGCCAGCAGCCAAGAACCGGGTAAGGATCAGCCCCAGCATTTT.

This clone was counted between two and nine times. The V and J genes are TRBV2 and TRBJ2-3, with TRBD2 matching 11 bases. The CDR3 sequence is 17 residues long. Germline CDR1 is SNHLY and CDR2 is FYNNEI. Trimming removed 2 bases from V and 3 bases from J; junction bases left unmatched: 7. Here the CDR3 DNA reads TGTGCCAGCAGTGAATATCTAGCGGGGGGTAGTACAGATACGCAGTATTTT. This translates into CASSEYLAGGSTDTQYF.

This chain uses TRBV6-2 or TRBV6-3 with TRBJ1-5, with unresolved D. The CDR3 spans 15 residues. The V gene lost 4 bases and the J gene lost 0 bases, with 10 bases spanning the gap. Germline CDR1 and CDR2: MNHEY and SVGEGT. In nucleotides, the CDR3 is TGTGCCAGCAGTTCGTCACCCAGTAGCAATCAGCCCCAGCATTTT. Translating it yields CASSSSPSSNQPQHF.

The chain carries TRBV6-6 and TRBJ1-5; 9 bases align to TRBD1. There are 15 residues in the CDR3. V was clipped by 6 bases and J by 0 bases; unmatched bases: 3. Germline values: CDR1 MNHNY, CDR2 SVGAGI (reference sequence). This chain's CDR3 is CASRRDRVSNQPQHF. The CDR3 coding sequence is TGTGCCAGCAGACGGGACAGGGTTAGCAATCAGCCCCAGCATTTT.

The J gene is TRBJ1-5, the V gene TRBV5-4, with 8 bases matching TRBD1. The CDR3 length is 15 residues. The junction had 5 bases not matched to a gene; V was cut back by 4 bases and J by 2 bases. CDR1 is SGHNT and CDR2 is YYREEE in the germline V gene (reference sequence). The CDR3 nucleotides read TGTGCCAGCAGCATCCAGGGGGCCGGCAATCAGCCCCAGCATTTT. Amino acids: CASSIQGAGNQPQHF.

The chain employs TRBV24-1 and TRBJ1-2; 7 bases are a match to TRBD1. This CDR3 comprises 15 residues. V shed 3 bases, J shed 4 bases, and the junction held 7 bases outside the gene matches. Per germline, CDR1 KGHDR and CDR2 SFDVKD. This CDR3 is CATSDDRDTAYGYTF. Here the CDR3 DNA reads TGTGCCACCAGTGATGACAGGGATACGGCCTATGGCTACACCTTC.

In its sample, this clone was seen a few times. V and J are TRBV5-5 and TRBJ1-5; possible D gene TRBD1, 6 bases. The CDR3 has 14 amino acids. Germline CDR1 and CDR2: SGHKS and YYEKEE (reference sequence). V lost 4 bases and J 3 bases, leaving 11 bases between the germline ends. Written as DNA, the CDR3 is TGTGCCAGCAGCCAAGACAGGCTCAATCAGCCCCAGCATTTT. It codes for CASSQDRLNQPQHF.